Below are 24 T cell receptor beta chains sequenced from a single sample in a study of Ad26.COV2.S vaccination and SARS-CoV-2 variants. Generated by immunoSEQ multiplex PCR, the TCRdb table keeps only in-frame clones and is missing some. The table shows roughly 300,000 clones, with around 89% occurring only once. Indicated treatment: roughly 19 received Ad26.COV2.S at low or high dose, single or two shots; five or six received placebo; per-sample allocation not given. Collection of the samples took place on day 63 after the first injection of vaccine or placebo. The starting material was peripheral blood, obtained in a trial of Ad26.COV2.S vaccine versus placebo. The receptors shown here come from a person aged 18 to 59 who received the Ad26.COV2.S COVID-19 vaccine or a placebo.

The chain has TRBV7-3 and TRBJ2-2; TRBD1 or TRBD2 may be the D gene (6 bases each). The V and J ends lost 1 base and 2 bases respectively, with 8 bases between them. The CDR3 sequence is 15 residues long. In germline, CDR1 is SGHTA, CDR2 FQGTGA. The CDR3, as DNA: TGTGCCAGCAGCTTAAAGGGGGGAAACACCGGGGAGCTGTTTTTT. This gives the protein CASSLKGGNTGELFF.

The gene calls are TRBV29-1 and TRBJ2-3; D not resolved. Germline CDR1 SQVTM, CDR2 ANQGSEA. This CDR3 is built from 14 residues. V lost 4 bases to trimming and J lost 4 bases, with 15 bases between them. CDR3 sequence reads: CSVGGRVLADTQYF. DNA for the CDR3: TGCAGCGTTGGGGGTCGGGTGTTGGCAGATACGCAGTATTTT.

This sequence joins TRBV5-4 and TRBJ1-2, with a tentative D call TRBD1 (5 bases). Deletions cut 0 bases from V and 0 bases from J, with 15 bases between. This CDR3 is built from 17 residues. The germline CDR1 and CDR2 sequences are SGHNT and YYREEE (reference sequence). CDR3 sequence: CASSLVPGLLSNYGYTF. CDR3 DNA sequence: TGTGCCAGCAGCTTGGTTCCGGGGCTGCTTTCTAACTATGGCTACACCTTC.

The chain has TRBV19 and TRBJ1-5, with a possible D match to TRBD1 (6 bases). CDR3 length: 12 amino acids. Germline V gene data show CDR1 as LNHDA and CDR2 as SQIVND (reference sequence). Trimming pared 10 bases from V and 6 bases from J, leaving 13 bases between. CDR3 sequence: CATGTWGQPQHF. CDR3 nucleotides: TGTGCCACCGGGACATGGGGTCAGCCCCAGCATTTT.

This clone was seen only once. The V and J genes are TRBV9 and TRBJ2-7; the D gene is possibly TRBD2 (5 bases). CDR3 length: 14 amino acids. Between the trimmed V and J ends, which lost 0 bases and 0 bases, there was a span of 7 bases. Germline V CDR1 and CDR2: SGDLS, YYNGEE. In DNA, the CDR3 is TGTGCCAGCAGCGTAGACGGGAACTCCTACGAGCAGTACTTC. This sequence encodes CASSVDGNSYEQYF.

The chain links TRBV27 to TRBJ1-1; 11 bases match TRBD1. Germline trimming cut 4 bases from V and 0 bases from J; bases unmatched to any gene: 4. CDR1 and CDR2 from the germline V gene are MNHEY and SMNVEV (reference sequence). The CDR3 is 16 residues long. The DNA of the CDR3 is TGTGCCAGCAGTTGGGACAGGGGGTGGATGAACACTGAAGCTTTCTTT. Protein sequence: CASSWDRGWMNTEAFF.

The rearrangement uses TRBV7-8 and TRBJ2-7; 11 bases line up with TRBD2. Losses at the gene ends were 3 bases for V and 0 bases for J; bases not matched to a gene: 13. Germline CDR1 SGHVS, CDR2 FQNEAQ. The CDR3 length is 19 residues. The CDR3 protein is CASSLTGLAARQFSYEQYF. In nucleotides, the CDR3 is TGTGCCAGCAGCTTGACGGGACTAGCGGCAAGACAGTTCTCCTACGAGCAGTACTTC.

As DNA, the CDR3 is TGTGCCAGCAGCCCCCAGGACTATGGCTACACCTTC. It codes for CASSPQDYGYTF. V gene TRBV7-9 combines with J gene TRBJ1-2; D remains ambiguous. Germline lookup yields CDR1 SEHNR and CDR2 FQNEAQ (reference sequence). Trimming stripped 5 bases from V and 3 bases from J, with 7 bases between. The CDR3 is 12 amino acids.

The rearrangement joins TRBV9 to TRBJ2-3, with D possibly called TRBD1 or TRBD2 (6 bases each). Per germline, CDR1 SGDLS and CDR2 YYNGEE. V was shortened by 3 bases and J by 3 bases, with 23 bases between the two germline ends. The CDR3 is 18 amino acids. DNA for the CDR3: TGTGCCAGCAGCGCCCGCTTAGTCGGGGGCGTCGGAACAGATACGCAGTATTTT. Protein: CASSARLVGGVGTDTQYF.

The rearrangement uses TRBV6-5 and TRBJ1-1; maybe TRBD1 (5 bases). The germline V and J ends were trimmed by 10 bases and 1 base, with 19 bases remaining between them. The CDR3 consists of 15 residues. The germline V gene encodes CDR1 MNHEY and CDR2 SVGAGI. CDR3 nucleotides: TGTGCCACCATAGGTGACGGGGGAGCGAACACTGAAGCTTTCTTT. As protein: CATIGDGGANTEAFF.

The J gene is TRBJ2-5, the V gene TRBV10-3, with D tentatively TRBD1 (6 bases). V shed 2 bases and J shed 5 bases, with 18 bases lying between them. There are 16 residues in the CDR3. Per germline, CDR1 ENHRY and CDR2 SYGVKD. The CDR3 DNA reads TGTGCCATCAGTGAGCGGACAGCCCCGCGAACGGAGACCCAGTACTTC. Translating it yields CAISERTAPRTETQYF.

This clone was seen only a few times. The chain uses TRBV5-6 and TRBJ2-2; 9 nucleotides match TRBD2. The CDR3 loop spans 15 amino acids. The germline V gene encodes CDR1 SGHDT and CDR2 YYEEEE. V was pared by 0 bases and J by 5 bases, with 2 bases of the junction left unmatched. CDR3 in amino acids: CASSLDLAGTGELFF. In DNA form, the CDR3 reads TGTGCCAGCAGCTTGGATCTAGCGGGGACCGGGGAGCTGTTTTTT.

Here the CDR3 reads CASSLLGVNGEQYF. The CDR3 DNA is TGTGCCAGCAGTTTACTGGGGGTCAACGGCGAGCAGTACTTC. The genes are TRBV28 and TRBJ2-7, with D perhaps matching TRBD1 or TRBD2 (5 bases each). CDR3 size: 14 residues. Deletions cut 2 bases from V and 6 bases from J, with 14 bases between. Germline V lookup: CDR1 MDHEN, CDR2 SYDVKM.

The CDR3 here is CASGLVPNTEAFF. In DNA, the CDR3 is TGTGCTAGTGGTTTGGTACCGAACACTGAAGCTTTCTTT. The chain joins TRBV12-5 to TRBJ1-1; D not certain. The CDR3 has 13 amino acids. Germline lookup yields CDR1 LGHNT and CDR2 FRNRAP. V was pared by 0 bases and J by 1 base, with 3 bases between.

The chain recombines TRBV5-1 with TRBJ1-2, with TRBD1 matching 9 bases. Germline CDR1 SGHRS, CDR2 YFSETQ. The CDR3 sequence is 16 residues long. Trimming at V came to 4 bases and at J to 5 bases, leaving 12 bases not matched to a gene. The CDR3 DNA reads TGCGCCAGCAGCCAAAACAACAGGGGGCTTGGTTATGGCTACACCTTC. Translated, it gives CASSQNNRGLGYGYTF. The whole variable domain, remainder taken from reference TRBV5-1 and TRBJ1-2, is KAGVTQTPRYLIKTRGQQVTLSCSPISGHRSVSWYQQTPGQGLQFLFEYFSETQRNKGNFPGRFSGRQFSNSRSEMNVSTLELGDSALYLCASSQNNRGLGYGYTFGSGTRLTVV.

This chain uses TRBV5-1 with TRBJ1-3; D uncertain. Trimming removed 0 bases from V and 4 bases from J, with 14 bases in between. The length of the CDR3 is 16 residues. The V gene's germline CDR1 is SGHRS and CDR2 YFSETQ. As DNA, the CDR3 is TGCGCCAGCAGCTTGGTGAGTTCTCGGGGAGGAAACACCATATATTTT. It translates to CASSLVSSRGGNTIYF.

The rearrangement uses TRBV19 and TRBJ1-4; D ambiguous. The germline V gene has CDR1 LNHDA and CDR2 SQIVND (reference sequence). This CDR3 has 15 amino acids. V was cut by 3 bases and J by 0 bases, with 8 bases left in between. CDR3 loop: CASSIGFATNEKLFF. The CDR3, as DNA: TGTGCCAGTAGTATCGGGTTCGCAACTAATGAAAAACTGTTTTTT.

The chain couples TRBV5-1 to TRBJ1-4, with D possibly matching TRBD1 (5 bases). Trimming cost V 0 bases and J 7 bases, with 10 bases left between them. The germline CDR1 and CDR2 sequences are SGHRS and YFSETQ. The CDR3 length is 14 residues. The CDR3 coding sequence is TGCGCCAGCAGCTTGGAGGGGCTTGGTGAAAAACTGTTTTTT. This encodes CASSLEGLGEKLFF.

The chain combines TRBV6-5 with TRBJ1-1; TRBD1 matches 7 bases. Germline V CDR1 and CDR2: MNHEY, SVGAGI. J gave up 9 bases and V 7 bases, and 8 bases lay outside the gene matches. This CDR3 is built from 12 residues. The CDR3 sequence is CASTSGTAQAFF. The CDR3 DNA sequence: TGTGCCAGCACCTCCGGGACAGCCCAAGCTTTCTTT.

The chain combines TRBV4-3 with TRBJ1-1, with a possible D match to TRBD1 (5 bases). V lost 3 bases and J 1 base, leaving 6 bases between the germline ends. The CDR3 is 13 amino acids. Looked up from germline, CDR1 is LGHNA and CDR2 is YSLEER. The CDR3 sequence: CASSQDKNTEAFF. The DNA of the CDR3 is TGCGCCAGCAGCCAGGACAAGAACACTGAAGCTTTCTTT.

The chain combines TRBV7-3 with TRBJ2-1; TRBD2 aligns across 10 bases. The CDR3 runs 15 residues. Unmatched junction bases numbered 10, after V lost 5 bases and J lost 9 bases. CDR1 is SGHTA and CDR2 is FQGTGA in the germline V gene. The DNA for the CDR3 is TGTGCCAGCAGCCCAAGCGGGGGGGCGGTAATTGAGCAGTTCTTC. This sequence encodes CASSPSGGAVIEQFF.

The CDR3 spells CASSYSKVLIETQYF. CDR3 coding DNA: TGTGCCAGCAGTTACTCGAAGGTATTAATAGAGACCCAGTACTTC. The J gene is TRBJ2-5, the V gene TRBV6-2 or TRBV6-3, with D hard to call. This CDR3 is built from 15 residues. The germline V and J ends were trimmed by 0 bases and 4 bases, with 12 bases remaining between them. Germline-derived CDR1 and CDR2 are MNHEY and SVGEGT.

The gene calls are TRBV27 and TRBJ1-6; no reliable D call. The germline V gene encodes CDR1 MNHEY and CDR2 SMNVEV (reference sequence). The V gene lost 4 bases and the J gene lost 3 bases, with 7 bases spanning the gap. The CDR3 has 14 amino acids. The CDR3 reads CASSSSNYNSPLHF. The DNA for the CDR3 is TGTGCCAGCAGTTCCTCTAACTATAATTCACCCCTCCACTTT.

J is TRBJ2-5 and V is TRBV10-3, with 7 bases matching TRBD1. Trimming cost V 9 bases and J 3 bases; bases outside gene matches: 10. This CDR3 has 14 amino acids. The germline V gene has CDR1 ENHRY and CDR2 SYGVKD. The CDR3 DNA reads TGTGCCATGCAACAGACAGGGCTGAAAGAGACCCAGTACTTC. Protein product: CAMQQTGLKETQYF.